Below, 19 T cell receptor beta chains from the same sample are listed, as sequenced in a study of blood T cell repertoires in COVID-19. TCRdb's copy holds only in-frame clones and misses some; the assay was immunoSEQ multiplex PCR. In the table there are about 280,000 clones, around 83% of which are singletons. Sequencing was performed on PBMCs or T cells enriched from blood (not recorded which). The receptors originated from a man aged 35 to 55 who had been exposed to COVID-19.

The rearrangement uses TRBV20-1 and TRBJ1-1; perhaps TRBD1 as D (6 bases). Germline CDR1 reads DFQATT; CDR2 reads SNEGSKA (reference sequence). This CDR3 is 11 amino acids long. Trimming removed 3 bases at V and 11 bases at J, with 13 bases between. CDR3 nucleotides: TGCAGTGCTAGGGACAGCGGGGAGGCTTTCTTT. Translation: CSARDSGEAFF.

The chain uses TRBV19 and TRBJ2-3; no clear D. The V and J ends lost 3 bases and 2 bases respectively, with 15 bases between them. Germline V CDR1 and CDR2: LNHDA, SQIVND (reference sequence). The CDR3 covers 16 residues. CDR3 in DNA: TGTGCCAGTAGTATGGCTCAACACATAATCACAGATACGCAGTATTTT. Its protein is CASSMAQHIITDTQYF.

This sequence joins TRBV21-1 and TRBJ2-3; the table's D gene call, TRBD1, was not cross checked with the DNA. TRBV21-1 is shown as a pseudogene. CDR3 length: 15 amino acids. CDR3 protein: CASSPQATATDTQYF. The CDR3 DNA sequence: TGTGCCAGCAGCCCCCAAGCGACAGCCACAGATACGCAGTATTTT.

The rearrangement joins TRBV2 to TRBJ1-2; TRBD1 is a possible D gene (6 bases). This CDR3 has 15 residues. In germline, CDR1 is SNHLY, CDR2 FYNNEI. V gave up 2 bases and J gave up 4 bases, with 14 bases separating them. The CDR3 nucleotides read TGTGCCAGCAGTGAAAACAGGGCTAAGCTCTATGGCTACACCTTC. Translated: CASSENRAKLYGYTF.

J is TRBJ2-1 and V is TRBV5-5, with 13 nucleotides matching TRBD2. CDR1 SGHKS and CDR2 YYEKEE come from the germline V gene (reference sequence). After removal of 4 bases from V and 8 bases from J, the junction contained 3 bases not matched to a gene. This CDR3 is built from 14 residues. In DNA form, the CDR3 reads TGTGCCAGCAGCCGGACTAGCGGGAGAGATGAGCAGTTCTTC. Encoded protein: CASSRTSGRDEQFF.

The V call is TRBV6-5, the J call TRBJ2-1; 10 positions match TRBD1. The V gene's germline CDR1 is MNHEY and CDR2 SVGAGI. The CDR3 loop spans 15 amino acids. V gave up 6 bases and J gave up 6 bases; unmatched junction bases: 8. DNA for the CDR3: TGTGCCAGCAGCCTCAGACAGGGGGCAGGCAATGAGCAGTTCTTC. This gives the protein CASSLRQGAGNEQFF.

The chain combines TRBV23-1 with TRBJ2-1; D gene uncertain. TRBV23-1 is designated an ORF whose function remains uncertain. The CDR3 is made up of 13 amino acids. V gave up 7 bases and J gave up 3 bases, with 10 bases separating them. The DNA of the CDR3 is TGCGCCAGCAAGTGGCGCGGCTACAATGAGCAGTTCTTC. As protein: CASKWRGYNEQFF.

The chain couples TRBV5-4 to TRBJ2-1; possibly TRBD1 for D (5 bases). The CDR3 contains 15 residues. Trimming left V 0 bases short and J 6 bases short, with 13 bases between. CDR1 is SGHNT, CDR2 YYREEE, per germline (reference sequence). The CDR3 DNA sequence: TGTGCCAGCAGCTTGGAACAGGCTGTGAGCAATGAGCAGTTCTTC. This gives the protein CASSLEQAVSNEQFF.

The genes are TRBV28 and TRBJ1-5; 8 bases fit TRBD1. Germline CDR1 MDHEN, CDR2 SYDVKM. This CDR3 has 13 residues. V lost 6 bases to trimming and J lost 6 bases; unmatched junction nucleotides: 4. The CDR3 coding sequence is TGTGCCAGCAGGACAGGGGCCGGTCAGCCCCAGCATTTT. This sequence encodes CASRTGAGQPQHF.

This clone was counted a few times. The V and J genes are TRBV2 and TRBJ1-2, with 9 bases lining up with TRBD1. With 6 bases clipped from V and 8 bases from J, the junction kept 4 bases outside the gene matches. Germline V CDR1 and CDR2: SNHLY, FYNNEI. This CDR3 region has 12 residues. The DNA for the CDR3 is TGTGCCAGCAGGACAGGGGGTGGAGGCTACACCTTC. Translated, it gives CASRTGGGGYTF.

This chain connects TRBV2 to TRBJ1-5; D remains unclear. The V gene's germline CDR1 is SNHLY and CDR2 FYNNEI. The CDR3 length is 11 residues. V was clipped by 5 bases and J by 6 bases, with 5 bases between them. The CDR3 nucleotides read TGTGCCAGCAGTCTCGGTCAGCCCCAGCATTTT. Its translation: CASSLGQPQHF.

The J gene is TRBJ1-4, the V gene TRBV2; no clear D gene. Germline V gene sequence: CDR1 SNHLY, CDR2 FYNNEI. The V end lost 8 bases, the J end lost 0 bases, and 13 bases lay between the germline ends. This CDR3 is 15 amino acids long. The DNA for the CDR3 is TGTGCCAGCGAGGCGGCGGGAGCAACTAATGAAAAACTGTTTTTT. The encoded protein is CASEAAGATNEKLFF.

The chain joins TRBV27 to TRBJ1-4, with 8 bases lining up with TRBD1. The germline V gene encodes CDR1 MNHEY and CDR2 SMNVEV (reference sequence). The J segment lost 4 bases and the V segment lost 5 bases, leaving 6 bases of the junction unmatched. The CDR3 totals 15 residues. Written as DNA, the CDR3 is TGTGCCAGCAGTACTAGACAGGGGCTTAATGAAAAACTGTTTTTT. Translating gives CASSTRQGLNEKLFF.

The chain is built from TRBV11-2 and TRBJ2-1; D is unclear. V was clipped by 5 bases and J by 1 base, with 12 bases between them. The germline gives CDR1 SGHAT, CDR2 FQNNGV. This CDR3 region has 15 residues. The CDR3 protein is CASSLRVGSYNEQFF. The CDR3, as DNA: TGTGCCAGCAGCCTCCGGGTAGGTTCCTACAATGAGCAGTTCTTC.

The chain has TRBV6-5 and TRBJ2-7, with D hard to call. Between the trimmed V and J ends, which lost 6 bases and 5 bases, there was a span of 17 bases. The germline V gene encodes CDR1 MNHEY and CDR2 SVGAGI. The CDR3 extends over 14 amino acids. Here the CDR3 DNA reads TGTGCCAGCAGGGATACTACTAAGGCGCACGAGCAGTACTTC. Translated, it gives CASRDTTKAHEQYF.

The rearrangement joins TRBV7-3 to TRBJ2-7; unclear D gene. CDR1 and CDR2 (germline): SGHTA, FQGTGA. CDR3 length: 14 residues. Deletions cut 0 bases from V and 3 bases from J, with 9 bases between. The CDR3 loop is CASSLTDSSYEQYF. Here the CDR3 DNA reads TGTGCCAGCAGCTTAACGGATAGCAGCTACGAGCAGTACTTC.

This clone appeared many times. The rearrangement uses TRBV14 and TRBJ2-2, with 10 bases matching TRBD1. The CDR3 is 16 amino acids. V shed 3 bases, J shed 3 bases, and the junction held 4 bases outside the gene matches. Germline lookup yields CDR1 SGHDN and CDR2 FVKESK. The CDR3 region is CASSQLGTGDTGELFF. Written as DNA, the CDR3 is TGTGCCAGCAGCCAGCTGGGGACAGGGGACACCGGGGAGCTGTTTTTT.

The chain recombines TRBV5-1 with TRBJ2-2; 7 positions agree with TRBD2. The V gene's germline CDR1 is SGHRS and CDR2 YFSETQ. The junction had 3 bases not matched to a gene; V was cut back by 0 bases and J by 1 base. There are 16 residues in the CDR3. The CDR3 here is CASSLAQRGNTGELFF. CDR3 sequence (DNA): TGCGCCAGCAGCTTGGCCCAGCGGGGGAACACCGGGGAGCTGTTTTTT.

A single count supports this clone. This chain links TRBV14 with TRBJ2-1; D gene unclear. Trimming removed 4 bases from V and 6 bases from J, with 10 bases in between. CDR1 is SGHDN and CDR2 is FVKESK in the germline V gene. This CDR3 region has 13 residues. The CDR3 coding sequence is TGTGCCAGCAGCCCACTACTCCTCAATGAGCAGTTCTTC. It specifies CASSPLLLNEQFF.